This TCR beta chain was sequenced during a study of T cell responses to AZD1222 COVID-19 vaccine. The protocol was immunoSEQ multiplex PCR, while the TCRdb copy is restricted to in-frame clones and leaves out a portion. The sample has some 190,000 clones; 85% to 95% are singletons. The CDR3 is 12 amino acids. Germline V gene lookup returns CDR1 ENHRY and CDR2 SYGVKD. V lost 2 bases to trimming and J lost 4 bases, with 3 bases between them. As to this clone: Its antigen is currently unknown.

The study, taken as a whole, reports: Most donors were white British, females outnumbered males, and clonal diversity was possibly underestimated.

This receptor was taken from an adult who received the AZD1222 COVID-19 vaccine. The sample was peripheral blood, taken 28 days after the second AZD1222 dose. J is TRBJ1-3 and V is TRBV10-3; no firm D call. CDR3 residues: CAISETGNTIYF. Written as DNA, the CDR3 is TGTGCCATCAGTGAGACGGGAAACACCATATATTTT.